This T cell receptor beta chain was found in a study of blood T cell repertoires in COVID-19. On the study more broadly: Acute and convalescent COVID-19 specimens originated in the United States, Italy and Spain.

In assigning cohorts, the study relied on participant-reported clinical history. Two consecutive negative NP/OP PCR tests, clearance, or resolved symptoms defined Cohort 3 recovery. Trimming removed 6 bases at V and 7 bases at J, with 26 bases between. CDR1 and CDR2 (germline): SGHKS, YYEKEE (reference sequence). CDR3 length: 17 amino acids. As processed by the authors: Nucleated cell counts were estimated from reference gene primer amplification. TCRdb's copy holds only in-frame clones and misses some; the assay was immunoSEQ multiplex PCR. That table furnishes V, J and clone size, whereas the DNA furnished D and trimming. The repertoire holds over 250,000 clones, with around 87% as singletons.

The chain recombines TRBV5-5 with TRBJ2-1; a weak D match, TRBD1 (5 bases). This sequence was found in a woman aged 30 to 39 who had recovered from COVID-19. Material for sequencing was PBMCs or T cells enriched from blood (not recorded which). CDR3 protein: CASTIGAGDLEWNEQFF. The CDR3, as DNA: TGTGCCAGCACCATTGGGGCAGGAGATCTAGAGTGGAATGAGCAGTTCTTC. The full variable domain, with the rest looked up from reference TRBV5-5 and TRBJ2-1, is DAGVTQSPTHLIKTRGQQVTLRCSPISGHKSVSWYQQVLGQGPQFIFQYYEKEERGRGNFPDRFSARQFPNYSSELNVNALLLGDSALYLCASTIGAGDLEWNEQFFGPGTRLTVL.